This T cell receptor beta chain was documented in a study of shared clonotypes between healthy human individuals. This table comes from immunoSEQ multiplex PCR, and its TCRdb copy is limited to in-frame clones, with some not included. The table lists a few hundred thousand clones, 50% to 80% of them singletons. With V trimmed by 6 bases and J by 6 bases, 9 bases remained unmatched. The CDR3 extends over 15 amino acids. The germline V gene encodes CDR1 ENHRY and CDR2 SYGVKD. This clone occurred a few times. The TCR was taken from a man aged 25-45 years in good health. The chain carries TRBV10-3 and TRBJ2-1; 9 bases line up with TRBD1. Sequencing was carried out using memory CD4+ T cells sorted from blood. Subset given: CD45RA-negative fraction. The DNA of the CDR3 is TGTGCCATCAGCAGCCGGGACAGGGACGTCAATGAGCAGTTCTTC. Translating it yields CAISSRDRDVNEQFF.